This TCR beta chain was observed in a study of regulatory T cells in long-lasting Graves disease (dated by TCRdb to the early 2020s). Background for the entire study: Newly diagnosed Graves' disease patients had taken antithyroid drugs for less than 3 months. Persistent Graves' disease patients were compared with newly diagnosed Graves' disease patients by peripheral blood TCR sequencing and RNA sequencing. The study was conducted in China and was registered as a clinical trial. TCR sequencing covered 13 persistent and approximately 20 newly diagnosed Graves' disease patients, 33 samples in total.

Findings and caveats that apply to the study as a whole: A larger number of public clonotypes was shared among persistent patients (around 2,700) than among newly diagnosed patients (around 880). The authors acknowledged the small sample size as a limitation that may reduce accuracy. Persistent Graves' disease patients showed lower TCR Shannon entropy and fewer highly expanded clones than newly diagnosed patients, suggesting clonal expansion. Sequencing and analysis were restricted to the TCR beta chain. Because the primary lesion, thyroid tissue, could not be accessed, the study looked at peripheral blood alone. TRBV28, TRBJ1-2 and TRBJ2-5 were preferentially used in persistent disease, while TRBV20-1 and TRBJ2-1 were favored in newly diagnosed disease.

Libraries were built with multiplex PCR. The data were produced on an Illumina HiSeq 4000. To build TCR beta libraries, CDR3 regions were amplified by Arm-PCR using iRepertoire HTBI primers. Before sequencing, the PCR products went through gel purification. The original pipeline was this. A total of fewer than 70 TRBV and under 15 TRBJ segments were identified across samples and were used for gene usage analysis of CDR3 amino acid clonotypes. COPE and FqMerger were used to merge the filtered high-quality paired reads into contigs. BLAST was used to align contigs to IMGT TRBV, TRBD and TRBJ reference genes, with CDR3 defined following IMGT. Highly expanded clones were defined as clonotypes with a frequency above 0.1%. Repertoire diversity was measured by Shannon entropy, and V-J evenness by the Gini coefficient. Clonotypes shared by more than one individual were considered public. The public sequencing data were trimmed at Q25 with fastp and processed into clonotypes with MiXCR by TCRdb, which kept only in-frame beta chains. Entries that share a CDR3 protein sequence are merged under the most common genes and DNA. These V and J calls derive from TCRdb rather than the authors' analysis. Present in this sample are approximately 300,000 distinct CDR3 sequences, more than 15% of which were seen just once. Of the sample, about 39% falls within the top ten clones.

The time point label on this specimen signifies: newly diagnosed GD, antithyroid drugs for less than 3 months. For both TCR sequencing and RNA sequencing, RNA was extracted from PBMCs using TRIzol. Graves' disease was diagnosed according to American Thyroid Association guidelines. Patients were recruited from an endocrinology department in Xi'an, China. From each patient, about 9 milliliters of peripheral blood was collected into an EDTA anticoagulant tube. Ficoll Paque Plus density gradient separation was used to isolate PBMCs, and no further T cell sorting was performed. An Agilent 2100 Bioanalyzer and agarose gel were used to check RNA quality, while a NanoDrop 2000 measured RNA concentration. This clonotype was picked up many times. Its antigen is not yet known. No much larger clone exists at a distance of one base, and base qualities are not known. Trimming removed 6 bases from V and 10 bases from J, leaving 22 bases between the germline ends. CDR1 and CDR2 are read off the germline V gene as ENHRY and SYGVKD. The CDR3, from cysteine to phenylalanine, totals 15 residues. The read is trimmed to its CDR3 DNA, 45 bases read in frame from base 1.

Sequences were derived from peripheral blood mononuclear cells (PBMCs), sampled at new diagnosis, from a patient treated with antithyroid drugs. This sequence originates from a female donor with Graves disease. The chain is assembled from TRBV10-3 and TRBJ2-1; TRBD2 could be the D gene, as 5 bases match. The CDR3 amino acid sequence is: CAISMSEGSVVEQFF. Read as DNA, the sequence is TGTGCCATCAGCATGTCTGAGGGCAGTGTGGTGGAGCAGTTCTTC.